This T cell receptor beta chain was documented in a study of radiotherapy plus CTLA-4 blockade in lung cancer. Across the study: Objective response was observed in roughly a sixth of patients, and disease control in 30% to 40%.

About this clone: Its antigen is unidentified.

With ipilimumab providing CTLA-4 blockade, focal radiation was administered to patients who had chemo-refractory metastatic non-small-cell lung cancer. The method was immunoSEQ multiplex PCR; TCRdb's version includes in-frame clones alone and lacks a portion of them. The sample includes more than 55,000 clones, about 80% of them seen just once. The V and J ends lost 9 bases and 2 bases respectively, with 14 bases between them. Germline CDR1 is MNHNS and CDR2 is SASEGT. The CDR3 contains 13 residues. Study-level points and caveats: Clones of tumor-derived TCRs expanded in blood after radiotherapy plus ipilimumab.

V is TRBV6-1 and J is TRBJ2-7, with D tentatively TRBD1 (5 bases). The source is a human donor with non-small cell lung cancer who had a partial response to radiotherapy plus ipilimumab. Sequencing was performed on peripheral blood, taken from a patient treated with radiotherapy plus ipilimumab. The DNA of the CDR3 is TGTGCCAGTTCGAAGGGGAAGGCCTACGAGCAGTACTTC. It specifies CASSKGKAYEQYF.